This T cell receptor (beta chain) was recovered during a study of T cell responses to AZD1222 COVID-19 vaccine. Background on the study: Second-dose recipients at about 4 or about 12 weeks were treated as one pooled group. Overall study results and limits: The study found vaccine-associated CD4 TCRs spanning spike, dominant at 160-218 and 743-854. There were mostly white British donors and more females than males, and clonal diversity was possibly underestimated.

The data were produced by immunoSEQ multiplex PCR, yet TCRdb's version contains in-frame clones alone and is incomplete. The sample lists roughly 100,000 clones, 75% to 90% occurring once. In regard to this clone: Its antigen is still unknown.

Germline V gene data show CDR1 as SGHNT and CDR2 as YYREEE (reference sequence). The CDR3 is made up of 14 amino acids. V lost 0 bases and J lost 8, with 14 bases in between. The sequences come from peripheral blood, collected on day 0 of AZD1222 vaccination. The V call is TRBV5-4, the J call TRBJ1-2; a possible D gene is TRBD1 (6 bases). This TCR came from an adult in good health. CDR3 in amino acids: CASSLDTGIGGYTF. DNA for the CDR3: TGTGCCAGCAGCTTGGATACAGGGATAGGAGGCTACACCTTC. Full variable domain (rest looked up from reference TRBV5-4 and TRBJ1-2): ETGVTQSPTHLIKTRGQQVTLRCSSQSGHNTVSWYQQALGQGPQFIFQYYREEENGRGNFPPRFSGLQFPNYSSELNVNALELDDSALYLCASSLDTGIGGYTFGSGTRLTVV.